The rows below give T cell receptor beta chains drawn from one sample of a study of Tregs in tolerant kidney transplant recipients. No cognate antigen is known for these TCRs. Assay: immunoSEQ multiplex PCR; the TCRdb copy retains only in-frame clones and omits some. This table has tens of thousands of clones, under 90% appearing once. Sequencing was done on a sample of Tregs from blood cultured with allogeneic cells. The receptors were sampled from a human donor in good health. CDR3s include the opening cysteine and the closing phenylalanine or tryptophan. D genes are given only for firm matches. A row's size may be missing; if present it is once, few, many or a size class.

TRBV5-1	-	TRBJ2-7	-	TGCGCCAGCAGACAGGGAGGGTTTTACGAGCAGTACTTC	CASRQGGFYEQYF
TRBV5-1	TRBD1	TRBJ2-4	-	TGCGCCAGCAGGCGGACAGGGTCGAACATTCAGTACTTC	CASRRTGSNIQYF
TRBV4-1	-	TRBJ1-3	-	TGCGCCAGCAGCCAAGATGAGGGCGCCCTAACTGGAAACACCATATATTTT	CASSQDEGALTGNTIYF
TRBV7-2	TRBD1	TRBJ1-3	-	TGTGCCAGCAGCTTAGGGGACAGGGGTGGAAACACCATATATTTT	CASSLGDRGGNTIYF
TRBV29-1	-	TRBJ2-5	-	TGCAGCGTTGGACCGAGGGACCGTGGAGAGACCCAGTACTTC	CSVGPRDRGETQYF
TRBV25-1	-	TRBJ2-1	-	TGTGCCAGCAGTGACCGAGGGGGGGCCTACAATGAGCAGTTCTTC	CASSDRGGAYNEQFF
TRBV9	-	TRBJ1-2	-	TGTGCCAGCAGCGTAGGAAGTGGCTATGGCTACACCTTC	CASSVGSGYGYTF
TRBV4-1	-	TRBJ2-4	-	TGCGCCAGCAGCCACGGGCAGGGTGGGAACATTCAGTACTTC	CASSHGQGGNIQYF
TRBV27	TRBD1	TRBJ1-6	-	TGTGCCAGCATGAGACAGGGACGGTATTCACCCCTCCACTTT	CASMRQGRYSPLHF
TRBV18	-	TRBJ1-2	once	TGTGCCAGCTCACCATCGACCGGCCAGGTGGGCCTCTATGGCTACACCTTC	CASSPSTGQVGLYGYTF
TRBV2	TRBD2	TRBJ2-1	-	TGTGCCAGCAGTAGTAGCGGGGGTCCCTACAATGAGCAGTTCTTC	CASSSSGGPYNEQFF
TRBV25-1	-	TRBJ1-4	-	TGTGCCAGCAGTCCCCGAGGTTTGGAAAAACTGTTTTTT	CASSPRGLEKLFF
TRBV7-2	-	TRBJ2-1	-	TGTGCCAGCAAAAGGGGCGGTGGGGACAATGAGCAGTTCTTC	CASKRGGGDNEQFF
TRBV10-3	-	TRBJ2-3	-	TGTGCCATCAGTGAGTCTAGAGGGACCCTCGGAGATACGCAGTATTTT	CAISESRGTLGDTQYF
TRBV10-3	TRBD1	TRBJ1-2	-	TGTGCCATCAGAGAACAGGGGGCATCCTATGGCTACACCTTC	CAIREQGASYGYTF
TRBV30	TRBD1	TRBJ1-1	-	TGTGCCCGGGACAGGGGGGGAAACACTGAAGCTTTCTTT	CARDRGGNTEAFF
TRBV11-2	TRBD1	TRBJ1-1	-	TGTGCCAGCAGCGGGGACAGGGGTACTGAAGCTTTCTTT	CASSGDRGTEAFF
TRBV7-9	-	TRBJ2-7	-	TGTGCCAGCAGCCCAAGGACAGCCTACGAGCAGTACTTC	CASSPRTAYEQYF
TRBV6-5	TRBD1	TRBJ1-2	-	TGTGCCAGCAGTCAGACCGGGACAGCAAATCATGGCTACACCTTC	CASSQTGTANHGYTF
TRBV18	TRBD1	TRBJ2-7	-	TGTGCCAGCTCACTCACGGGACAGGGAGGGCTGGAGCAGTACTTC	CASSLTGQGGLEQYF
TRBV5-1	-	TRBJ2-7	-	TGCGCCAGCAGCCCGGTCTCCTACGAGCAGTACTTC	CASSPVSYEQYF
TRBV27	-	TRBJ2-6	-	TGTGCCAGCAGTTTATCTGCAGGAGGGGGCCCCTTCGGGGCCAACGTCCTGACTTTC	CASSLSAGGGPFGANVLTF
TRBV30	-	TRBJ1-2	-	TGTGCCTGGAGTGGAGGTGGGGGCTACACCTTC	CAWSGGGGYTF
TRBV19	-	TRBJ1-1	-	TGTGCCAGCCGTAAGCCCGGAACTGAAGCTTTCTTT	CASRKPGTEAFF
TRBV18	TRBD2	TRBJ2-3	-	TGTGCCAGCTCACCACCGAAAGCGGGAGTGAAAGATACGCAGTATTTT	CASSPPKAGVKDTQYF
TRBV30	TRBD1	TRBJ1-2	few	TGTGCCTGGAGCCGAGGGGGCGGTGGCGGCTACACCTTC	CAWSRGGGGGYTF
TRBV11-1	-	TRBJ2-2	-	TGTGCCAGCAGTCGTACAGGGGGGGAGACCGGGGAGCTGTTTTTT	CASSRTGGETGELFF
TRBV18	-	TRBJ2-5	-	TGTGCCAGCTCCCCGCAGGTTCAAGAGACCCAGTACTTC	CASSPQVQETQYF
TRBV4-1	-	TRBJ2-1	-	TGCGCCAGCAGCCAAGGGGGTGGCGGGGTCTCCTACAATGAGCAGTTCTTC	CASSQGGGGVSYNEQFF
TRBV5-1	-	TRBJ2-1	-	TGCGCCAGCGGCCAGGTCTCCGGTGAGCAGTTCTTC	CASGQVSGEQFF
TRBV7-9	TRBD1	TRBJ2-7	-	TGTGCCAGCAGCTCGCCGGGACAGGGAACCTACGAGCAGTACTTC	CASSSPGQGTYEQYF
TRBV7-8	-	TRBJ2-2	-	TGTGCCAGCAGCTTAAGCCCTAGCACGGGCACCGGGGAGCTGTTTTTT	CASSLSPSTGTGELFF
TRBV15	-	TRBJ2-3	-	TGTGCCACCAGCGTAGGCCCCCACCTCTTAACAAATACGCAGTATTTT	CATSVGPHLLTNTQYF
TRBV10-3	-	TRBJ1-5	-	TGTGCCATCAGTGAGTTTCACCCGGGGGCAGCCAATCAGCCCCAGCATTTT	CAISEFHPGAANQPQHF
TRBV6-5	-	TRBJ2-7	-	TGTGCCAGCAGTTACAGGACTGCCGAGCAGTACTTC	CASSYRTAEQYF
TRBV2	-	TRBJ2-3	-	TGTGCCAGCAGTCAGGGTAGATTCGCAGATACGCAGTATTTT	CASSQGRFADTQYF
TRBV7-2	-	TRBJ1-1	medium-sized	TGTGCCAGCAGCTCGCAGGGCCGGTATGAAGCTTTCTTT	CASSSQGRYEAFF
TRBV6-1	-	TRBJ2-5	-	TGTGCCAGCAGTACTAGGTGGGAGACCCAGTACTTC	CASSTRWETQYF
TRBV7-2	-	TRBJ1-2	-	TGTGCCAGCAGCTTATCAAGCAGCCAGGACTATGGCTACACCTTC	CASSLSSSQDYGYTF
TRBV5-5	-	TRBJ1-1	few	TGTGCCAGCAGCCGACGTGATGAGGGCACAACTTTCTTT	CASSRRDEGTTFF
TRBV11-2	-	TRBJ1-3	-	TGTGCCAGTAATATGGACAACTCTGGAAACACCATATATTTT	CASNMDNSGNTIYF
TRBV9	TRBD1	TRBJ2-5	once	TGTGCCAGCAGCGTAGGAGGGGGCGTAGAGACCCAGTACTTC	CASSVGGGVETQYF
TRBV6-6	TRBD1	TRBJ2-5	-	TGTGCCAGCAGGGGGACAGGGTGGGAGACCCAGTACTTC	CASRGTGWETQYF
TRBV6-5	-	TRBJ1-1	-	TGTGCCAGCAGTTACTCCCTTACGAACACTGAAGCTTTCTTT	CASSYSLTNTEAFF
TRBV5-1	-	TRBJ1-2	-	TGCGCCAGCAGCCCCGATAACACAGGTGGCTACACCTTC	CASSPDNTGGYTF
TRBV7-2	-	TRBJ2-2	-	TGTGCCAGCAGCTTAAGATCAAAGGTCGCCGGGGGCAGCACCGGGGAGCTGTTTTTT	CASSLRSKVAGGSTGELFF
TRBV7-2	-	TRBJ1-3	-	TGTGCCAGCAGCTTAGGTCCAGGGGCGGGAAACACCATATATTTT	CASSLGPGAGNTIYF
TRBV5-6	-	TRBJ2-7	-	TGTGCCAGCAGCTTGGTTGGCGAGCAGTACTTC	CASSLVGEQYF
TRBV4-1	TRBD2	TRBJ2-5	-	TGCGCCAGCAGCCAAGGTAGCGGGGCTACGAAGACCCAGTACTTC	CASSQGSGATKTQYF
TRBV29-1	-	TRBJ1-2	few	TGCAGCGTTCCCGACGGCCCAAACTATGGCTACACCTTC	CSVPDGPNYGYTF
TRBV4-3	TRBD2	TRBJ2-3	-	TGCGCCAGCAGCCAAGTCCATCTAGCGGGGGCCCCAATCAATACGCAGTATTTT	CASSQVHLAGAPINTQYF
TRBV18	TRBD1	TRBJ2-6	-	TGTGCCAGCTCACCAGATCTGACAGGGACTGGGGCCAACGTCCTGACTTTC	CASSPDLTGTGANVLTF
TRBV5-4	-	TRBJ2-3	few	TGTGCCAGCAGCTTGGACCGAAGCGGGAGCACAGATACGCAGTATTTT	CASSLDRSGSTDTQYF
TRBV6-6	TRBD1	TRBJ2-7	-	TGTGCCAGCAGTTATGGACAGGGTTTCTACGAGCAGTACTTC	CASSYGQGFYEQYF
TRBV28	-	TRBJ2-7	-	TGTGCCAGCAGTCCTCCATATGGACGGATTTCCTACGAGCAGTACTTC	CASSPPYGRISYEQYF
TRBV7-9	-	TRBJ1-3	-	TGTGCCAGCAGCTGGGTGCAGGGGACCATATATTTT	CASSWVQGTIYF
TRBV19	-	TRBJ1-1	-	TGTGCCAGTAGAGGGGTTTTGGGCACTGAAGCTTTCTTT	CASRGVLGTEAFF